Listed below are T cell receptor beta chains from one sample, sequenced in a study of blood T cell repertoires in COVID-19. Here immunoSEQ multiplex PCR was the method, and the copy in TCRdb shows in-frame clones only, minus some. Found here are over 90,000 clones, about 74% of them singletons; the top ten hold over 3.5%. Sequenced material: peripheral blood. The source of these receptors is a man between 65 and 85 years old with COVID-19, enrolled during active disease. Both conserved end residues are part of each CDR3.

v_gene: TRBV28
j_gene: TRBJ1-2
CDR3aa: CASSDPGGRGYTF

v_gene: TRBV5-8
j_gene: TRBJ1-3
CDR3aa: CASSSVRGPQGTIYF

v_gene: TRBV18
j_gene: TRBJ2-5
CDR3aa: CASSLLGQGQETQYF

v_gene: TRBV2
j_gene: TRBJ2-5
CDR3aa: CASSEGRNSGRFVRETQYF

v_gene: TRBV5-1
j_gene: TRBJ1-2
CDR3aa: CASSLGQGGGYTF

v_gene: TRBV27
j_gene: TRBJ1-2
CDR3aa: CASRPRRGAVHYGYTF

v_gene: TRBV11-2
j_gene: TRBJ2-1
CDR3aa: CASLKGTSGRLDEQFF

v_gene: TRBV4-1
j_gene: TRBJ2-7
CDR3aa: CASSQVIYEGGGYEQYF

v_gene: TRBV5-4
j_gene: TRBJ2-2
CDR3aa: CASSPGGRPATGELFF

v_gene: TRBV5-1
j_gene: TRBJ2-3
CDR3aa: CASSPSGWSADTQYF

v_gene: TRBV28
j_gene: TRBJ1-5
CDR3aa: CASSWPGQGHQPQHF

v_gene: TRBV9
j_gene: TRBJ1-1
CDR3aa: CASSVVSVKDTEAFF

v_gene: TRBV7-2
j_gene: TRBJ2-4
CDR3aa: CASSPGLANIQYF

v_gene: TRBV6-5
j_gene: TRBJ1-6
CDR3aa: CASTNRNSPLHF

v_gene: TRBV28
j_gene: TRBJ1-1
CDR3aa: CASSLFRLRRTGNTEAFF

v_gene: TRBV11-2
j_gene: TRBJ2-1
CDR3aa: CASRAQGIRNEQFF

v_gene: TRBV28
j_gene: TRBJ2-7
CDR3aa: CASSSSGQGRYEQYF

v_gene: TRBV27
j_gene: TRBJ2-1
CDR3aa: CASSLASGNEQFF

v_gene: TRBV28
j_gene: TRBJ1-5
CDR3aa: CASSPGQGRSNQPQHF

v_gene: TRBV6-2/TRBV6-3
j_gene: TRBJ2-7
CDR3aa: CASSTTSGKSYEQYF

v_gene: TRBV14
j_gene: TRBJ1-1
CDR3aa: CASSRYRGGVPNTEAFF

v_gene: TRBV3-1/TRBV3-2
j_gene: TRBJ1-1
CDR3aa: CASLPTGGEAFF

v_gene: TRBV24-1
j_gene: TRBJ2-3
CDR3aa: CATSGQGVTDTQYF

v_gene: TRBV11-2
j_gene: TRBJ2-3
CDR3aa: CASSLDRTDTQYF

v_gene: TRBV3-1/TRBV3-2
j_gene: TRBJ2-7
CDR3aa: CASSAAGFSSYEQYF

v_gene: TRBV9
j_gene: TRBJ1-6
CDR3aa: CASSSQGADNSPLHF

v_gene: TRBV11-2
j_gene: TRBJ1-3
CDR3aa: CASSFQVAGNTIYF

v_gene: TRBV19
j_gene: TRBJ2-6
CDR3aa: CASSVGTGGSRANVLTF